This T cell receptor beta chain was recovered during a study of shared clonotypes between healthy human individuals. The germline V gene has CDR1 MNHEY and CDR2 SVGAGI. Trimming took 1 base from V and 4 from J, leaving 7 bases between them. CDR3 size: 13 residues. It was CD45RO-negative cells, positively selected for CCR7, that made up naive CD8 cells, with terminally differentiated effector memory CD45RA+ cells excluded. Profiled with immunoSEQ multiplex PCR; TCRdb holds only in-frame clones, not every one. The sample lists around 2,000,000 clones, approximately 95% occurring once. The sample holds a few counts of this clone.

Sequencing was carried out using naive CD8+ T cells sorted from blood. The chain is built from TRBV6-5 and TRBJ1-2; unclear D gene. This clonotype originated in a man aged 18 to 29 in good health. In DNA form, the CDR3 reads TGTGCCAGCAGTTACTACGGAGGCTATGGCTACACCTTC. Its protein product is CASSYYGGYGYTF.